These 26 T cell receptor beta chains originate from one sample sequenced in a study of OX40 agonist ivuxolimab in advanced cancers. Produced via immunoSEQ multiplex PCR; TCRdb's table is partial and in-frame only. The sample includes roughly 50,000 clones, roughly 82% seen only once; the top ten take roughly 6.3%. Sequences were derived from CD4+ or CD8+ T cells sorted from blood, sampled in a trial of the OX40 agonist ivuxolimab. The receptors were sampled from an adult with an advanced solid tumor such as melanoma, head and neck, liver or kidney cancer.

The chain couples TRBV11-3 to TRBJ2-3; D ambiguous. Trimming pared 5 bases from V and 1 base from J, leaving 10 bases between. This CDR3 contains 14 residues. Germline V CDR1 and CDR2: SGHNT, YENEEA. In DNA form, the CDR3 reads TGTGCCAGCAGCCCCGGACCACGCACAGATACGCAGTATTTT. The encoded protein is CASSPGPRTDTQYF.

The genes are TRBV5-1 and TRBJ2-3, with D uncertain. The CDR3 totals 13 residues. Looked up from germline, CDR1 is SGHRS and CDR2 is YFSETQ. Trimming removed 1 base from V and 5 bases from J, with 8 bases in between. CDR3 sequence: CASSLTVGDTQYF. The DNA of the CDR3 is TGCGCCAGCAGCTTGACCGTGGGAGATACGCAGTATTTT. The full variable domain, its missing parts supplied by reference TRBV5-1 and TRBJ2-3, is KAGVTQTPRYLIKTRGQQVTLSCSPISGHRSVSWYQQTPGQGLQFLFEYFSETQRNKGNFPGRFSGRQFSNSRSEMNVSTLELGDSALYLCASSLTVGDTQYFGPGTRLTVL.

The chain has TRBV5-4 and TRBJ2-6; D is perhaps TRBD1 (7 bases). Germline V gene data show CDR1 as SGHNT and CDR2 as YYREEE (reference sequence). The CDR3 is 17 residues long. Trimming took off 1 base at V and 4 bases at J, with 15 bases between the two ends. The CDR3 region has the DNA TGTGCCAGCAGCTTGCCCCCAGGGGGGAGCGGGGCCAACGTCCTGACTTTC. Amino acid sequence: CASSLPPGGSGANVLTF.

This clone was counted once. The chain recombines TRBV19 with TRBJ2-2; 16 nucleotides agree with TRBD2. Germline CDR1 and CDR2: LNHDA and SQIVND (reference sequence). Trimming at V came to 9 bases and at J to 3 bases, leaving 7 bases not matched to a gene. CDR3 length: 17 residues. In nucleotides, the CDR3 is TGTGCCAGCAGGGGACTAGCGGGAGGGCCGGACACCGGGGAGCTGTTTTTT. Translation: CASRGLAGGPDTGELFF.

This chain uses TRBV5-5 with TRBJ2-7; D perhaps matches TRBD2 (6 bases). Germline V CDR1 and CDR2: SGHKS, YYEKEE (reference sequence). Trimming shortened V by 5 bases and J by 2 bases, and 11 bases separated the two germline ends. This CDR3 has 13 residues. CDR3 coding DNA: TGTGCCAGCAGTGGAGGGTTTGCCTACGAGCAGTACTTC. As protein: CASSGGFAYEQYF.

V gene TRBV28 combines with J gene TRBJ2-7; the match to TRBD1 covers 12 bases. CDR1 is MDHEN and CDR2 is SYDVKM in the germline V gene. The ends lost 6 bases at V and 5 bases at J; junction bases unmatched: 5. The CDR3 runs 14 residues. The CDR3 DNA reads TGTGCCAGCAGGTCGGGACAGGGGGCCCACGAGCAGTACTTC. This codes for CASRSGQGAHEQYF.

The V and J genes are TRBV9 and TRBJ2-1; D is uncertain. The CDR3 runs 11 residues. Looked up from germline, CDR1 is SGDLS and CDR2 is YYNGEE. The V and J ends lost 2 bases and 5 bases respectively, with 2 bases between them. The CDR3 protein is CASSVNNEQFF. The CDR3 coding sequence is TGTGCCAGCAGCGTTAACAATGAGCAGTTCTTC. The entire variable domain, with the rest obtained from reference TRBV9 and TRBJ2-1, is as follows: DSGVTQTPKHLITATGQRVTLRCSPRSGDLSVYWYQQSLDQGLQFLIQYYNGEERAKGNILERFSAQQFPDLHSELNLSSLELGDSALYFCASSVNNEQFFGPGTRLTVL.

This clone appeared many times. V gene TRBV5-6 combines with J gene TRBJ2-1, with TRBD2 identical over 9 bases. V dropped 4 bases and J dropped 0; count of bases not matched to a gene: 5. The CDR3 consists of 16 residues. Germline values: CDR1 SGHDT, CDR2 YYEEEE. The CDR3 region is CASSGGGDPSYNEQFF. CDR3 DNA: TGTGCCAGCAGCGGCGGGGGGGACCCCTCCTACAATGAGCAGTTCTTC.

The chain employs TRBV14 and TRBJ2-5; 8 nucleotides line up with TRBD2. The J call could be wrong; TRBJ2-7 is a better fit for the DNA end. The CDR3 length is 14 residues. The germline CDR1 and CDR2 sequences are SGHDN and FVKESK. CDR3 loop: CASSQARGGGEQYF. The DNA for the CDR3 is TGTGCCAGCAGCCAAGCACGGGGGGGTGGCGAGCAGTACTTC.

The rearrangement uses TRBV9 and TRBJ2-5; TRBD2 aligns across 9 bases. Germline V CDR1 and CDR2: SGDLS, YYNGEE. V lost 7 bases, J lost 5 bases, and 6 bases stayed unmatched. The CDR3 contains 13 residues. The CDR3 DNA reads as TGTGCCAGCGGAGGCGGGGGGGCTGAGACCCAGTACTTC. This codes for CASGGGGAETQYF. Full variable domain (rest looked up from reference TRBV9 and TRBJ2-5): DSGVTQTPKHLITATGQRVTLRCSPRSGDLSVYWYQQSLDQGLQFLIQYYNGEERAKGNILERFSAQQFPDLHSELNLSSLELGDSALYFCASGGGGAETQYFGPGTRLLVL.

J is TRBJ2-1 and V is TRBV7-9, with 12 bases lining up with TRBD2. With V trimmed by 5 bases and J by 5 bases, 10 bases remained unmatched. This CDR3 comprises 17 residues. CDR1 and CDR2 from the germline V gene are SEHNR and FQNEAQ (reference sequence). CDR3 sequence: CASSPPSGRALDNEQFF. The CDR3 DNA follows: TGTGCCAGCAGCCCTCCTAGCGGGAGGGCCCTCGACAATGAGCAGTTCTTC.

The chain recombines TRBV2 with TRBJ2-1, with TRBD2 identical over 16 bases. CDR3 length equals 18 residues. The J segment lost 2 bases and the V segment lost 6 bases, leaving 7 bases of the junction unmatched. The V gene's germline CDR1 is SNHLY and CDR2 FYNNEI. The CDR3 sequence is CASRAGTSGRAPYNEQFF. The CDR3 DNA reads as TGTGCCAGCAGGGCTGGGACTAGCGGGAGGGCCCCCTACAATGAGCAGTTCTTC.

This chain connects TRBV19 to TRBJ2-2, with D possibly TRBD2 on 6 matching bases. Germline-derived CDR1 and CDR2 are LNHDA and SQIVND (reference sequence). The CDR3 is made up of 15 amino acids. The V end was cut by 7 bases, the J end by 1 base, with 13 bases between. CDR3 bases: TGTGCCAGTATGAGGGCGGGGCGGAACACCGGGGAGCTGTTTTTT. Protein product: CASMRAGRNTGELFF.

This clone showed up just once. The chain links TRBV19 to TRBJ2-1, with TRBD2 matching 12 bases. With V trimmed by 10 bases and J by 3 bases, 7 bases remained unmatched. Germline values: CDR1 LNHDA, CDR2 SQIVND (reference sequence). This CDR3 contains 15 residues. As DNA, the CDR3 is TGTGCCACCCGGACTAGCGGGACCCTCTACAATGAGCAGTTCTTC. Translating gives CATRTSGTLYNEQFF.

This clone has only a few counts. The chain employs TRBV15 and TRBJ1-1; a weak D match, TRBD1 (5 bases). Per the germline V gene, CDR1 is LNHNV and CDR2 is YYDKDF (reference sequence). The CDR3 loop spans 14 amino acids. Deletions cut 5 bases from V and 1 base from J, with 11 bases between. CDR3 loop: CATSLGGWNTEAFF. The CDR3 coding sequence is TGTGCCACCAGCCTGGGGGGGTGGAACACTGAAGCTTTCTTT.

The chain joins TRBV6-5 to TRBJ1-5; D remains ambiguous. The CDR3 has 11 residues. The V and J ends lost 3 bases and 11 bases respectively, with 8 bases between them. In germline, CDR1 is MNHEY, CDR2 SVGAGI. CDR3 loop: CASSYQSAQHF. CDR3 nucleotide sequence: TGTGCCAGCAGTTATCAATCGGCCCAGCATTTT.

The J gene is TRBJ1-1, the V gene TRBV7-9; D unresolved. The V gene's germline CDR1 is SEHNR and CDR2 FQNEAQ (reference sequence). This CDR3 spans 12 amino acids. V lost 5 bases to trimming and J lost 5 bases, with 9 bases between them. CDR3 sequence reads: CASSHWGTEAFF. The CDR3 region has the DNA TGTGCCAGCAGCCATTGGGGAACTGAAGCTTTCTTT.

The rearrangement links TRBV19 to TRBJ1-5; perhaps TRBD1 as D (5 bases). V gave up 5 bases and J gave up 2 bases, with 13 bases separating them. Germline V lookup: CDR1 LNHDA, CDR2 SQIVND (reference sequence). CDR3 length equals 15 residues. The CDR3 nucleotides read TGTGCCAGTAGTCTTTGGGGGGAGGGCAATCAGCCCCAGCATTTT. Its translation: CASSLWGEGNQPQHF.

The V and J genes are TRBV20-1 and TRBJ1-2; 8 bases match TRBD1. Unmatched junction bases numbered 5, after V lost 6 bases and J lost 8 bases. The germline CDR1 and CDR2 sequences are DFQATT and SNEGSKA (reference sequence). The CDR3 contains 11 residues. The CDR3 is CSAEQGGGYTF. DNA for the CDR3: TGCAGTGCAGAACAGGGGGGAGGCTACACCTTC.

The rearrangement links TRBV5-4 to TRBJ1-2, with D perhaps matching TRBD1 (6 bases). Germline V gene data show CDR1 as SGHNT and CDR2 as YYREEE (reference sequence). The CDR3 contains 17 residues. The V end was cut by 4 bases, the J end by 2 bases, with 21 bases between. CDR3 in DNA: TGTGCCAGCAGCCCGGGGGGGAGGGGGATTTGGAACTATGGCTACACCTTC. Its translation: CASSPGGRGIWNYGYTF.

This clone was seen a few times. This chain joins TRBV5-1 and TRBJ2-4; perhaps TRBD1 as D (6 bases). CDR1 and CDR2 from the germline V gene are SGHRS and YFSETQ. V was trimmed by 3 bases and J by 5 bases, leaving 12 bases between them. The CDR3 has 14 residues. In nucleotides, the CDR3 is TGCGCCAGCAGCTCAGGGGTTGGGGAAAACATTCAGTACTTC. Its translation: CASSSGVGENIQYF.

This clone has just one count. The gene calls are TRBV7-3 and TRBJ1-1; the D is unclear. Germline assignment: CDR1 SGHTA and CDR2 FQGTGA. The V end lost 4 bases, the J end lost 1 base, and 7 bases lay between the germline ends. CDR3 length: 13 amino acids. The CDR3 spells CASSSQTNTEAFF. The CDR3 bases are TGTGCCAGCAGCTCCCAAACGAACACTGAAGCTTTCTTT.

This clone has just one count. V is TRBV29-1 and J is TRBJ2-7; D is possibly TRBD1 (6 bases). Germline assignment: CDR1 SQVTM and CDR2 ANQGSEA. V shed 6 bases and J shed 2 bases, with 11 bases lying between them. CDR3 length: 12 residues. CDR3 DNA: TGCAGCGTCTCGACAGGAACCTACGAGCAGTACTTC. This encodes CSVSTGTYEQYF.

The chain uses TRBV29-1 and TRBJ2-1; either TRBD1 or TRBD2 may fit D (5 bases each). CDR3 length: 12 residues. Per the germline V gene, CDR1 is SQVTM and CDR2 is ANQGSEA. The V end was cut by 3 bases, the J end by 7 bases, with 10 bases between. Written as DNA, the CDR3 is TGCAGCGTTGAGGGACCGGGGAATGAGCAGTTCTTC. It codes for CSVEGPGNEQFF.

The V and J genes are TRBV7-2 and TRBJ2-5, with D possibly being TRBD1 or TRBD2 (5 bases each). CDR3 length: 15 residues. V was cut by 6 bases and J by 0 bases, with 14 bases left in between. Looked up from germline, CDR1 is SGHTA and CDR2 is FQGNSA. CDR3 sequence (DNA): TGTGCCAGCAGGGGGACCGACTGGTACCAAGAGACCCAGTACTTC. It encodes CASRGTDWYQETQYF.

In its sample, this clone was seen a few times. The chain carries TRBV15 and TRBJ2-7, with TRBD2 identical over 15 bases. Germline V gene lookup returns CDR1 LNHNV and CDR2 YYDKDF (reference sequence). CDR3 length: 18 residues. V trimming: 0 bases; J trimming: 5 bases; junction bases outside the gene matches: 8. The CDR3 reads CATSRDGLAGGPRNEQYF. CDR3 nucleotide sequence: TGTGCCACCAGCAGAGATGGACTAGCGGGAGGGCCAAGGAACGAGCAGTACTTC.